This entry concerns a single T cell receptor beta chain. V was pared by 0 bases and J by 4 bases, with 8 bases between. CDR1 and CDR2 (germline): SGHRS, YFSETQ. CDR3 length: 14 residues. The data stem from a study of early T cells in non-severe SARS-CoV-2 infection. Via MiXCR, TCRdb re-called the 5' RACE reads, giving one row per CDR3 protein. The repertoire has tens of thousands of distinct CDR3 sequences, roughly 12% of them found once; the top ten carry roughly 2.5%. This receptor was taken from an adult who was a healthcare worker with PCR-confirmed SARS-CoV-2 infection or an uninfected control (not recorded which). Sample: whole blood, taken at baseline. The chain joins TRBV5-1 to TRBJ1-3; D ambiguous. The CDR3 DNA follows: TGCGCCAGCAGCTTGGGAGTGGCGGGAAACACCATATATTTT. It codes for CASSLGVAGNTIYF.